This TCR beta chain was found in a study of blood T cell repertoires in COVID-19. The overall study: Both acute and convalescent COVID-19 samples were obtained from the United States, Italy and Spain. Sources were T cells, B-cell-depleted T cells, or PBMCs; the material itself was cDNA or gDNA.

The CDR3 length is 16 residues. Germline V lookup: CDR1 MGHRA, CDR2 YSYEKL. V was pared by 1 base and J by 4 bases, with 13 bases between. Authors' analysis steps: Cell counts per sample came from amplifying reference gene primers. This table comes from immunoSEQ multiplex PCR, and its TCRdb copy is limited to in-frame clones, with some not included. The V and J calls and clone size are taken from that table; D and trimming were inferred from the DNA. The sample yields approximately 84,000 clones, roughly 90% seen once. This clone was picked up one time. This receptor was taken from a human donor with active COVID-19. The donor label of this sample is uncertain. V usage is TRBV4-1 and J usage is TRBJ1-4; the D is unclear. Source material: peripheral blood. CDR3 nucleotide sequence: TGCGCCAGCAGCCAAGTAAGAGCTCCGTTTAATGAAAAACTGTTTTTT. It translates to CASSQVRAPFNEKLFF.